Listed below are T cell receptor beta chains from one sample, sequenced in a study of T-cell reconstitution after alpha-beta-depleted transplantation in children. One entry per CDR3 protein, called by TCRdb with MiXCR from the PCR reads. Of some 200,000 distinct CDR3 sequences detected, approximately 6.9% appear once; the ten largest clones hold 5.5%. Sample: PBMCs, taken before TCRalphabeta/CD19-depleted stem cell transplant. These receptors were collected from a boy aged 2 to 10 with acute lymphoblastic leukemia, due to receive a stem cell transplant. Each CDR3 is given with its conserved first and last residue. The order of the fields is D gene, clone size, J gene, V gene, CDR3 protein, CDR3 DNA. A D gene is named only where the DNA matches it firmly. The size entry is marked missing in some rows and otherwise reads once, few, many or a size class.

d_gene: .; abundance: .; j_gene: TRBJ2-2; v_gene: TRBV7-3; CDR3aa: CASSQPGQGGGELFF; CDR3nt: TGTGCCAGCAGCCAACCGGGACAAGGGGGCGGGGAGCTGTTTTTT
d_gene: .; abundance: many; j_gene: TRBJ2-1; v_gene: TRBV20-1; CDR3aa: CSAPPLASNEQFF; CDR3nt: TGCAGTGCCCCCCCCCTAGCCTCGAATGAGCAGTTCTTC
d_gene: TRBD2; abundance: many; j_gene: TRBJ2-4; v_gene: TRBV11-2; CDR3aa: CASSLSYSGGDIQYF; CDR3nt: TGTGCCAGCAGCCTCTCCTACAGCGGGGGGGACATTCAGTACTTC
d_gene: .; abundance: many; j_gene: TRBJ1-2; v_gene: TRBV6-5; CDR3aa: CASSYDSRYGYTF; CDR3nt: TGTGCCAGCAGTTACGACAGCCGCTATGGCTACACCTTC
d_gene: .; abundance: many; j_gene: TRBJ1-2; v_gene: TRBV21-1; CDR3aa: CASSKVGNYGYTF; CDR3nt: TGTGCCAGCAGCAAAGTAGGGAACTATGGCTACACCTTC
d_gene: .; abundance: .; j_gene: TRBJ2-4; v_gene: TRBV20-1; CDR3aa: CSASPGQSKNIQYF; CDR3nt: TGCAGTGCTAGCCCAGGGCAATCCAAAAACATTCAGTACTTC
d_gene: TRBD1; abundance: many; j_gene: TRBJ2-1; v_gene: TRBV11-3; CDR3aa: CASSPDRAENEQFF; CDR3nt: TGTGCCAGCAGCCCCGACAGGGCAGAGAATGAGCAGTTCTTC
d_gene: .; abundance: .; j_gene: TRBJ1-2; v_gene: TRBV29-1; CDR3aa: CSARGTEGYTF; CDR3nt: TGCAGCGCCCGCGGGACGGAGGGCTACACCTTC
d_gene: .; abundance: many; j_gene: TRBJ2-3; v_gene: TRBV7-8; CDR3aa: CASSRIGNTQYF; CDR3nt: TGTGCCAGCAGCAGAATAGGGAACACGCAGTATTTT
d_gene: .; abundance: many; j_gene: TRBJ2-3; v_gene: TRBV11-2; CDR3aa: CASSIGGTDPWDTQYF; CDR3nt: TGTGCCAGCAGCATCGGAGGGACAGACCCCTGGGATACGCAGTATTTT
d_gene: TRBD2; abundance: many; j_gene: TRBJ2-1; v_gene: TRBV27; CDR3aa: CASSDGLAGLNEQFF; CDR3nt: TGTGCCAGCAGTGACGGGCTAGCGGGTTTGAATGAGCAGTTCTTC
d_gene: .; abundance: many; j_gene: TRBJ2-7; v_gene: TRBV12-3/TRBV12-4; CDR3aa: CASSSSTRDFYEQYF; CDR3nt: TGTGCCAGCAGTTCGTCAACCCGGGACTTCTACGAGCAGTACTTC